A single sample is the source of the 15 T cell receptor beta chains below, sequenced in a study of tissue T cells after allogeneic stem cell transplantation (dated by TCRdb to between 2021 and 2024). Library preparation was by the immunoSEQ multiplex PCR assay. TCRdb limited this immuneACCESS table to in-frame rearrangements with V and J called. A share of clones is missing; checked studies link under half to unresolved V genes, and the rest is unexplained. The sample table holds 7,000 to 9,500 clones, of which almost 70% were seen once. The leading ten clones occupy about 0.78% of the sample. Source material: blood. These receptors were collected from a female BALB/c mouse in good health. In terms of MHC, this strain is H2-d.

Regarding this clone: Gene names refer to mouse genes. The read comes to an end 1 residue before the CDR3 does, leaving the germline J gene to fill in the end. The chain is built from TRBV19 and TRBJ2-2; D remains ambiguous. This CDR3 is 13 amino acids long. Trimming left V 1 base short and J 2 bases short, with 3 bases between. Germline CDR1 reads FNHDT; CDR2 reads SITEND (reference sequence). The part of the CDR3 DNA that was read is TGTGCCAGCAGTATAAGTAACACCGGGCAGCTCTAC. This translates into CASSISNTGQLY. The CDR3 as a whole reads CASSISNTGQLYF. Full variable domain (outside the CDR3, taken from reference TRBV19 and TRBJ2-2): GGIITQTPKFLIGQEGQKLTLKCQQNFNHDTMYWYRQDSGKGLRLIYYSITENDLQKGDLSEGYDASREKKSSFSLTVTSAQKNEMAVFLCASSISNTGQLYFGEGSKLTVL.

With regard to this clone: Gene names denote mouse genes. The CDR3 loop reads CASGDGGGLQDTQYF. The CDR3 DNA, read in part, is TGTGCCAGCGGTGATGGTGGGGGGCTCCAAGACACCCAGTAC. The rearrangement joins TRBV13-2 to TRBJ2-5, with D possibly TRBD2 on 7 matching bases. Coverage ceases 1 residue before the CDR3 finishes, and the germline J gene fills in the end. There are 15 residues in the CDR3. Trimming took off 0 bases at V and 2 bases at J, with 10 bases between the two ends. Germline V gives CDR1 NNHNN, CDR2 SYGAGS (reference sequence).

To note about this clone: The gene names here belong to mouse. The read ends 1 residue early relative to the CDR3; the germline J gene fills the gap. V and J are TRBV19 and TRBJ2-4; D not resolved. With 5 bases removed from V and 0 bases from J, the gap between germline ends came to 7 bases. The germline CDR1 and CDR2 sequences are FNHDT and SITEND (reference sequence). The CDR3 spans 13 residues. This chain's CDR3 is CASSRTSQNTLYF. The sequenced part of the CDR3 DNA is TGTGCCAGCAGCAGAACTAGTCAAAACACCTTGTAC.

As concerns this clone: Any gene name here is a mouse gene name. The CDR3 end falls 1 residue outside the read, so it is completed with the germline J gene. V and J are TRBV5 and TRBJ2-3; 8 positions match TRBD1. Germline trimming cut 3 bases from V and 1 base from J; bases unmatched to any gene: 3. Germline V gene sequence: CDR1 LGHNA, CDR2 YNLKQL (reference sequence). The CDR3 is made up of 15 amino acids. CDR3 amino acids: CASSQTGARAETLYF. The CDR3 DNA, read in part, is TGTGCCAGCAGCCAGACAGGGGCTCGTGCAGAAACGCTGTAT.

With regard to this clone: Gene names refer to mouse genes. The missing CDR3 end, 1 residue past where the read stops, is filled in from the germline J gene. V gene TRBV2 combines with J gene TRBJ2-5, with TRBD2 matching 9 bases. The CDR3 has 13 residues. J lost 5 bases, V lost 3 bases, and 0 bases had no gene match. Germline assignment: CDR1 LGHNA and CDR2 YSYQKL. CDR3 DNA, as far as it was read: TGTGCCAGCAGCCAGACTGGGGGAGACACCCAGTAC. Translating gives CASSQTGGDTQY. The complete CDR3 sequence is CASSQTGGDTQYF. Looking up the rest from reference TRBV2 and TRBJ2-5 gives the full variable domain: DPKIIQKPKYLVAVTGSEKILICEQYLGHNAMYWYRQSAKKPLEFMFSYSYQKLMDNQTASSRFQPQSSKKNHLDLQITALKPDDSATYFCASSQTGGDTQYFGPGTRLLVL.

Comment on this clone: The gene symbols are mouse symbols. The sequenced CDR3 bases are TGTGCCTGGAGCCCAGGAACAGAAACGCTGTAT. Amino acids: CAWSPGTETLY. From start to end, the CDR3 is CAWSPGTETLYF. The chain is built from TRBV31 and TRBJ2-3, with no clear D. The read is 1 residue too short to cover the CDR3 end, so that end is filled in from the germline J gene. Germline loops: CDR1 GKSSPN, CDR2 SITVG. The CDR3 has 12 residues. Trimming took 3 bases from V and 4 from J, leaving 8 bases between them.

Details on this clone: The gene names given are mouse names. The CDR3 is cut off 1 residue early in the read; its end comes from the germline J gene. The chain has TRBV5 and TRBJ2-3; TRBD1 is a possible D gene (5 bases). The CDR3 sequence is 15 residues long. The germline V gene encodes CDR1 LGHNA and CDR2 YNLKQL (reference sequence). Trimming cost V 0 bases and J 3 bases, with 10 bases left between them. CDR3 amino acids: CASSQDPGLAETLYF. The CDR3 bases that were read are TGTGCCAGCAGCCAAGATCCAGGGCTGGCAGAAACGCTGTAT.

This clone appeared a few times. Mouse gene names apply. The sequence runs out 1 residue before the end of the CDR3; the remainder is reconstructed from the germline J gene. The chain employs TRBV13-2 and TRBJ2-7; D remains unclear. The V and J ends lost 0 bases and 4 bases respectively, with 5 bases between them. CDR1 and CDR2 (germline): NNHNN, SYGAGS (reference sequence). The CDR3 is made up of 12 amino acids. CDR3 loop: CASGDATYEQYF. Incomplete CDR3 DNA: TGTGCCAGCGGTGATGCGACATATGAACAGTAC.

Concerning this clone itself: Genes and germline are mouse. The read falls 1 residue short of the CDR3 end, and the missing part is taken from the germline J gene. The gene calls are TRBV13-2 and TRBJ1-6; 7 bases match TRBD1. TRBJ1-6 is an open reading frame, and its role is uncertain. The CDR3 covers 16 residues. V shed 3 bases and J 3 bases; nucleotides not matched to a gene: 6. Germline V gene sequence: CDR1 NNHNN, CDR2 SYGAGS (reference sequence). The sequenced CDR3 bases are TGTGCCAGCGGTGGCTCCGGGACAGACTATAATTCGCCCCTCTAC. Protein product: CASGGSGTDYNSPLY. In full, the CDR3 reads CASGGSGTDYNSPLYF.

Concerning this clone: Germline and genes: mouse. Incomplete CDR3 DNA: TGTGCCAGCAGCAACAGGGGGCAAGACACCCAGTAC. This encodes CASSNRGQDTQY. The entire CDR3 protein reads CASSNRGQDTQYF. V usage is TRBV19 and J usage is TRBJ2-5; 8 positions match TRBD1. The read ends 1 residue shy of where the CDR3 ends; the end is completed using the germline J gene. V dropped 5 bases and J dropped 3; count of bases not matched to a gene: 2. Germline-derived CDR1 and CDR2 are FNHDT and SITEND (reference sequence). This CDR3 comprises 13 residues.

Concerning this clone: Mouse gene names apply. The read gets to within 1 residue of the CDR3 end, and the germline J gene fills in the rest. This chain joins TRBV16 and TRBJ2-7; 9 nucleotides align to TRBD2. This CDR3 contains 14 residues. Germline CDR1 reads SGHSA; CDR2 reads FRNQAP. The junction had 1 base not matched to a gene; V was cut back by 0 bases and J by 4 bases. CDR3 region: CASSLDLGGYEQYF. Incomplete CDR3 DNA: TGTGCAAGCAGCTTAGATCTGGGGGGGTATGAACAGTAC.

Note on this clone: All gene names here are mouse names. CDR3 bases read: TGTGCTAGCAGTTTATTACAAAACACAGAAGTCTTC. Translated: CASSLLQNTEVF. The CDR3 as a whole reads CASSLLQNTEVFF. The chain employs TRBV29 and TRBJ1-1, with D unclear. Coverage ceases 1 residue before the CDR3 finishes, and the germline J gene fills in the end. The CDR3 consists of 13 residues. The ends were cut back, 1 base at V and 1 base at J, with 4 bases in the middle. CDR1 is MSHET, CDR2 SYDVDS, per germline. Full variable domain (missing parts from reference TRBV29 and TRBJ1-1): DMKVTQMPRYLIKRMGENVLLECGQDMSHETMYWYRQDPGLGLQLIYISYDVDSNSEGDIPKGYRVSRKKREHFSLILDSAKTNQTSVYFCASSLLQNTEVFFGKGTRLTVV.

Comment on this clone: The genes and germline here are from mouse. Sequencing ends 1 residue short of the CDR3 end; the germline J gene provides the rest. This sequence joins TRBV13-3 and TRBJ2-5; 9 positions agree with TRBD2. After removal of 2 bases from V and 6 bases from J, the junction contained 4 bases not matched to a gene. The CDR3 spans 14 residues. Per germline, CDR1 NNHDY and CDR2 SYVADS. The CDR3 spells CASSELGGRDTQYF. The CDR3 bases that were read are TGTGCCAGCAGTGAACTGGGGGGAAGGGACACCCAGTAC.

Details on this clone: Gene names and germline match the mouse. CDR3 bases read: TGTGGTGCTAGGGATCTCTGGGGGGTAGACACCCAGTAC. Translated: CGARDLWGVDTQY. In full, the CDR3 reads CGARDLWGVDTQYF. The chain combines TRBV20 with TRBJ2-5; 8 bases line up with TRBD2. The read ends 1 residue early relative to the CDR3; the germline J gene fills the gap. Looked up from germline, CDR1 is GFQATS and CDR2 is STVNSAI. V lost 0 bases and J lost 5; bases outside the gene matches: 4. The CDR3 sequence is 14 residues long.

Of note for this clone: The germline and genes are mouse ones. The read ends 1 residue before the CDR3 terminus; that terminus is restored from the germline J gene. This sequence joins TRBV19 and TRBJ2-1; D remains unclear. Per germline, CDR1 FNHDT and CDR2 SITEND (reference sequence). Trimming removed 2 bases from V and 3 bases from J, with 6 bases in between. CDR3 length: 13 residues. The DNA read from the CDR3 is TGTGCCAGCAGTATGGGGATCTATGCTGAGCAGTTC. It specifies CASSMGIYAEQF. The full CDR3 reads CASSMGIYAEQFF.